Below are 25 T cell receptor beta chains sequenced from a single sample in a study of blood T cell repertoires in COVID-19. Repertoires were generated with immunoSEQ multiplex PCR, while TCRdb's copy carries only in-frame clones and drops some. The sample yields about 670,000 clones, approximately 90% seen once. The sequencing sample was made of peripheral blood. Receptors originate from a woman younger than 35 with acute or convalescent COVID-19.

The V gene is TRBV5-6, the J gene TRBJ2-6; unclear D gene. The CDR3 has 17 residues. V was clipped by 0 bases and J by 4 bases, with 14 bases between them. Looked up from germline, CDR1 is SGHDT and CDR2 is YYEEEE. DNA for the CDR3: TGTGCCAGCAGCTTGGGGTTCCCTGAGGCGGGGGCCAACGTCCTGACTTTC. Its translation: CASSLGFPEAGANVLTF.

This clone was seen a handful of times. The chain has TRBV5-1 and TRBJ2-2; 9 positions agree with TRBD1. The germline gives CDR1 SGHRS, CDR2 YFSETQ. The CDR3 totals 15 residues. The junction had 10 bases not matched to a gene; V was cut back by 7 bases and J by 6 bases. The CDR3 DNA reads as TGCGCCAGCGGCGGGACAGGGATAACTGCCGGGGAGCTGTTTTTT. Protein sequence: CASGGTGITAGELFF. The variable domain in full, with the rest retrieved from reference TRBV5-1 and TRBJ2-2, is KAGVTQTPRYLIKTRGQQVTLSCSPISGHRSVSWYQQTPGQGLQFLFEYFSETQRNKGNFPGRFSGRQFSNSRSEMNVSTLELGDSALYLCASGGTGITAGELFFGEGSRLTVL.

The genes are TRBV11-3 and TRBJ2-1; 11 nucleotides line up with TRBD2. Germline values: CDR1 SGHNT, CDR2 YENEEA. The V and J ends lost 5 bases and 8 bases, in that order; junction bases with no gene match: 8. The CDR3 spans 15 residues. CDR3 residues: CASSVSGGANYEQFF. For the CDR3, the DNA is TGTGCCAGCAGCGTTAGCGGGGGGGCTAACTATGAGCAGTTCTTC.

The CDR3 spells CASSQDPRSGNTIYF. CDR3 sequence (DNA): TGCGCCAGCAGCCAAGATCCCCGGTCTGGAAACACCATATATTTT. V and J are TRBV4-3 and TRBJ1-3, with no clear D. The CDR3 consists of 15 residues. The germline V gene encodes CDR1 LGHNA and CDR2 YSLEER. V lost 0 bases to trimming and J lost 1 base, with 7 bases between them.

The gene calls are TRBV7-6 and TRBJ1-1; D not resolved. This CDR3 contains 13 residues. Trimming removed 7 bases at V and 3 bases at J, with 12 bases between. Germline CDR1 reads SGHVS; CDR2 reads FNYEAQ. This CDR3 reads CASTPQVDTEAFF. The CDR3 nucleotides read TGTGCCAGCACCCCCCAGGTGGACACTGAAGCTTTCTTT.

The chain is built from TRBV27 and TRBJ1-6; possibly TRBD1 for D (6 bases). V was clipped by 6 bases and J by 6 bases, with 15 bases between them. Germline CDR1 is MNHEY and CDR2 is SMNVEV (reference sequence). This CDR3 region has 15 residues. CDR3 in amino acids: CASRQGPLGNSPLHF. CDR3 coding DNA: TGTGCCAGCAGACAGGGACCGCTCGGTAATTCACCCCTCCACTTT.

The chain combines TRBV5-1 with TRBJ1-2; 8 bases match TRBD1. Germline V gene sequence: CDR1 SGHRS, CDR2 YFSETQ. With 4 bases clipped from V and 7 bases from J, the junction kept 6 bases outside the gene matches. There are 13 residues in the CDR3. The CDR3 loop is CASSPDRDSGYTF. Here the CDR3 DNA reads TGCGCCAGCAGCCCGGACAGGGACTCTGGCTACACCTTC.

This chain joins TRBV4-3 and TRBJ1-5; D gene unclear. The CDR3 spans 16 residues. V was trimmed by 0 bases and J by 6 bases, leaving 15 bases between them. Looked up from germline, CDR1 is LGHNA and CDR2 is YSLEER. Here the CDR3 DNA reads TGCGCCAGCAGCCAAGAAAAATGGGCCCCAGGTCAGCCCCAGCATTTT. Amino acid sequence: CASSQEKWAPGQPQHF.

The chain recombines TRBV5-1 with TRBJ1-1; D ambiguous. Trimming left V 2 bases short and J 10 bases short, with 15 bases between. CDR3 length equals 13 residues. Germline CDR1 and CDR2: SGHRS and YFSETQ. CDR3 loop: CASSFLPMRGAFF. Written as DNA, the CDR3 is TGCGCCAGCAGCTTCCTACCCATGAGAGGAGCTTTCTTT.

This chain joins TRBV7-6 and TRBJ2-7, with 7 bases lining up with TRBD1. The trim removed 0 bases at V and 4 bases at J, leaving 9 bases unmatched. Germline CDR1 SGHVS, CDR2 FNYEAQ. CDR3 size: 16 residues. For the CDR3, the DNA is TGTGCCAGCAGCTTAGCTCCGACAGGGAACAAATACGAGCAGTACTTC. This translates into CASSLAPTGNKYEQYF.

About this clone: The junction departs from germline at one end; a sequencing error may be responsible. The chain uses TRBV14 and TRBJ2-2, with a weak D call TRBD2 (5 bases). Germline lookup yields CDR1 SGHDN and CDR2 FVKESK. There are 16 residues in the CDR3. This CDR3 reads CASSKEGKSNTGELFF. The CDR3 DNA sequence: TGTGCCAGCAGCAAAGAGGGCAAATCGAACACCGGGGAGCTGTTTTTT.

The gene calls are TRBV10-3 and TRBJ2-1; weak D call: TRBD1 (6 bases). Germline V gene sequence: CDR1 ENHRY, CDR2 SYGVKD. The V and J ends lost 1 base and 2 bases respectively, with 24 bases between them. This CDR3 has 20 amino acids. The CDR3 region has the DNA TGTGCCATCAGTGAGTTCCGACAGGTCCTCCAATTGGCTACCTACAATGAGCAGTTCTTC. Protein sequence: CAISEFRQVLQLATYNEQFF.

The rearrangement links TRBV28 to TRBJ1-1, with D tentatively TRBD1 (6 bases). The CDR3 has 13 residues. Between the trimmed V and J ends, which lost 5 bases and 1 base, there was a span of 8 bases. Germline CDR1 MDHEN, CDR2 SYDVKM. CDR3 nucleotide sequence: TGTGCCAGCAGTCCCAGGGGGAACACTGAAGCTTTCTTT. It specifies CASSPRGNTEAFF.

The chain uses TRBV23-1 and TRBJ1-2; D is ambiguous. TRBV23-1 is labeled an ORF, and its function is uncertain. The germline V and J ends were trimmed by 4 bases and 4 bases, with 10 bases remaining between them. The CDR3 sequence is 13 residues long. In DNA form, the CDR3 reads TGCGCCAGCAGTCGGACGGGAAGCTATGGCTACACCTTC. It encodes CASSRTGSYGYTF.

This chain uses TRBV6-5 with TRBJ1-2; maybe TRBD1 (5 bases). This CDR3 comprises 14 residues. Germline CDR1 MNHEY, CDR2 SVGAGI. The V end lost 6 bases, the J end lost 6 bases, and 17 bases lay between the germline ends. CDR3 DNA sequence: TGTGCCAGCAGGCGGGACTCTCGATGGGATGGCTACACCTTC. Translating gives CASRRDSRWDGYTF.

The CDR3 DNA follows: TGTGCCAGCAGCTTAGGAGCGTACACTGAAGCTTTCTTT. This codes for CASSLGAYTEAFF. The V and J genes are TRBV11-3 and TRBJ1-1; D gene uncertain. V was trimmed by 1 base and J by 3 bases, leaving 6 bases between them. The CDR3 has 13 amino acids. CDR1 and CDR2 (germline): SGHNT, YENEEA.

The V call is TRBV18, the J call TRBJ2-2; D gene uncertain. The CDR3 is 14 residues long. Germline CDR1 and CDR2: KGHSH and LQKENI. Trimming removed 3 bases from V and 2 bases from J, with 7 bases in between. For the CDR3, the DNA is TGTGCCAGCTCACCGCCCTATAACACCGGGGAGCTGTTTTTT. The encoded protein is CASSPPYNTGELFF.

This clone was seen a single time. CDR3 DNA: TGCAGTGCTAAGGGGGCCGCTGAAGCTTTCTTT. Amino acids: CSAKGAAEAFF. The rearrangement uses TRBV20-1 and TRBJ1-1; 7 bases map to TRBD1. This CDR3 has 11 amino acids. Trimming at V came to 4 bases and at J to 6 bases, leaving 2 bases not matched to a gene. Per the germline V gene, CDR1 is DFQATT and CDR2 is SNEGSKA (reference sequence).

The J gene is TRBJ2-1, the V gene TRBV24-1, with 9 bases that match TRBD2. The junction had 14 bases not matched to a gene; V was cut back by 8 bases and J by 7 bases. The CDR3 loop spans 16 amino acids. The germline V gene encodes CDR1 KGHDR and CDR2 SFDVKD. Here the CDR3 DNA reads TGTGCCACCAAGGGGGTCGGGCCGACTAGCGGAAATGAGCAGTTCTTC. Protein product: CATKGVGPTSGNEQFF.

The chain employs TRBV10-2 and TRBJ1-2; 8 nucleotides align to TRBD1. With 2 bases clipped from V and 1 base from J, the junction kept 3 bases outside the gene matches. Germline CDR1 WSHSY, CDR2 SAAADI. The length of the CDR3 is 15 residues. CDR3 coding DNA: TGCGCCAGCAGTGAGGGGACAGGTCTTAACTATGGCTACACCTTC. Amino acids: CASSEGTGLNYGYTF.

V and J are TRBV4-3 and TRBJ2-3, with 7 bases matching TRBD2. The germline V gene has CDR1 LGHNA and CDR2 YSLEER. J lost 1 base, V lost 0 bases, and 1 base had no gene match. The CDR3 length is 15 residues. Here the CDR3 reads CASSQEAGGTDTQYF. In DNA form, the CDR3 reads TGCGCCAGCAGCCAAGAGGCGGGGGGCACAGATACGCAGTATTTT.

The genes are TRBV9 and TRBJ1-2; tentatively, D is TRBD1 (5 bases). V lost 2 bases to trimming and J lost 10 bases, with 18 bases between them. CDR1 is SGDLS, CDR2 YYNGEE, per germline. The length of the CDR3 is 14 residues. The CDR3, as DNA: TGTGCCAGCAGCGTTTACCCGGGACTCAGGATCTACACCTTC. Translated, it gives CASSVYPGLRIYTF.

J is TRBJ1-5 and V is TRBV12-5; tentative D call: TRBD1 (6 bases). Germline V gene lookup returns CDR1 LGHNT and CDR2 FRNRAP. The CDR3 consists of 15 residues. V was clipped by 7 bases and J by 11 bases, with 24 bases between them. CDR3 bases: TGTGCTAGTGCCCCGGCGGGGGCGTCCGGTTCGACCCAGCATTTT. Translation: CASAPAGASGSTQHF.

This rearrangement joins TRBV5-1 to TRBJ2-2, with TRBD2 matching 10 bases. Trimming cost V 3 bases and J 6 bases; bases outside gene matches: 5. There are 15 residues in the CDR3. The V gene's germline CDR1 is SGHRS and CDR2 YFSETQ. CDR3 loop: CASSSGTSVAGELFF. The CDR3 nucleotides are TGCGCCAGCAGCTCCGGGACTAGCGTGGCCGGGGAGCTGTTTTTT.

This clone has a single count. Here the CDR3 reads CASSLDRVGSRSEAFF. CDR3 sequence (DNA): TGTGCCAGCAGCTTGGACAGGGTGGGGAGTAGGTCTGAAGCTTTCTTT. V gene TRBV7-9 combines with J gene TRBJ1-1; 8 bases fit TRBD1. The germline V gene encodes CDR1 SEHNR and CDR2 FQNEAQ (reference sequence). The CDR3 runs 16 residues. Losses at the gene ends were 3 bases for V and 6 bases for J; bases not matched to a gene: 12.